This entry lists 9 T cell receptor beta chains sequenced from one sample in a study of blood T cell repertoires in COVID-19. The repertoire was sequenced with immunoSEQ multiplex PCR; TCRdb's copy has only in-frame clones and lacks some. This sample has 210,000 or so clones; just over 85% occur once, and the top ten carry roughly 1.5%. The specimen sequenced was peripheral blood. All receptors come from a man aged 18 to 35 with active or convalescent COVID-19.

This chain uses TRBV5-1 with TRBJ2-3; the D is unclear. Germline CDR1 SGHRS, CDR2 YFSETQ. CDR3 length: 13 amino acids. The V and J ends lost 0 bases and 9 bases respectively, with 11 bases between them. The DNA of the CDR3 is TGCGCCAGCAGCTTGGCGGTCCGAGAAACGCAGTATTTT. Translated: CASSLAVRETQYF.

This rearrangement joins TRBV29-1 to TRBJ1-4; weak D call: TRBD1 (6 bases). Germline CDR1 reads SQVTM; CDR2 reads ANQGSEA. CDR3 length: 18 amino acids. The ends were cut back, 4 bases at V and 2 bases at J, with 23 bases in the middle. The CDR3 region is CSVGWGPRAGATNEKLFF. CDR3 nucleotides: TGCAGCGTTGGGTGGGGCCCGAGGGCAGGGGCGACTAATGAAAAACTGTTTTTT.

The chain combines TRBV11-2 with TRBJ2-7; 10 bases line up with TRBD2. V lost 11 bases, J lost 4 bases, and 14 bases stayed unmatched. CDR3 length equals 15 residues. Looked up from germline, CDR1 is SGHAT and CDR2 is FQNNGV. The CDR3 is CADVGLAGAGYEQYF. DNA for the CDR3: TGTGCCGACGTCGGGCTAGCGGGAGCGGGGTACGAGCAGTACTTC.

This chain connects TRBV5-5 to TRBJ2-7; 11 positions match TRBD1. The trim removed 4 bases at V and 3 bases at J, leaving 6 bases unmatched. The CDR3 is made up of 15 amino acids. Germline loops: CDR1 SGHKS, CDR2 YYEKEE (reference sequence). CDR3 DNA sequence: TGTGCCAGCAGCCCGGACAGGGGGCGATTCTACGAGCAGTACTTC. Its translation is CASSPDRGRFYEQYF.

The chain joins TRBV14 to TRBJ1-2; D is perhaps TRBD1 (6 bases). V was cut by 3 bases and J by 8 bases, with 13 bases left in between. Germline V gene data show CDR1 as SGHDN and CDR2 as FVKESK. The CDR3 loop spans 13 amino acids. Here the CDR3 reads CASSHRGSGGYTF. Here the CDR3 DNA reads TGTGCCAGCAGCCACAGGGGATCTGGCGGCTACACCTTC.

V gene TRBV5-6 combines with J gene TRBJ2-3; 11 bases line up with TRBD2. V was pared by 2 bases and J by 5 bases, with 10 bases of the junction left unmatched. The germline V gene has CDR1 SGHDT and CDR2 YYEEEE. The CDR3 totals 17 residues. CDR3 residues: CASSFGLAGTLGDTQYF. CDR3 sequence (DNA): TGTGCCAGCAGCTTCGGACTAGCGGGTACCCTGGGAGATACGCAGTATTTT. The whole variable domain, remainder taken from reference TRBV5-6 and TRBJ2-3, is DAGVTQSPTHLIKTRGQQVTLRCSPKSGHDTVSWYQQALGQGPQFIFQYYEEEERQRGNFPDRFSGHQFPNYSSELNVNALLLGDSALYLCASSFGLAGTLGDTQYFGPGTRLTVL.

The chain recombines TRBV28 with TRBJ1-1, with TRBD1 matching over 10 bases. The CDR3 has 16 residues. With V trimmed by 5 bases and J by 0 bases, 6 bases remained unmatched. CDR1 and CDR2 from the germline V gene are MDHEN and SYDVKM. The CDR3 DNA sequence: TGTGCCAGCAGTGGACGGGACAGGGGAATGAACACTGAAGCTTTCTTT. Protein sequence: CASSGRDRGMNTEAFF.

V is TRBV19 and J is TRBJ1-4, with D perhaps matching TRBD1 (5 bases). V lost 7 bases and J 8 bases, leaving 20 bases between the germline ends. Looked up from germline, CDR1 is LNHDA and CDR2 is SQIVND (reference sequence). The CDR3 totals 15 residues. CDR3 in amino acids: CASTPAGGFGEKLFF. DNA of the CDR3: TGTGCCAGTACCCCAGCGGGGGGTTTCGGGGAAAAACTGTTTTTT.

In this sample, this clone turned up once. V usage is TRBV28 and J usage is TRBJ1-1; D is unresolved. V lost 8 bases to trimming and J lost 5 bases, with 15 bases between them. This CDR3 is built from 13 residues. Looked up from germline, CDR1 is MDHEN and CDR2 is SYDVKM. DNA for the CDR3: TGTGCCAGCCTCATCCCTCAGCGGACTGAAGCTTTCTTT. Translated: CASLIPQRTEAFF.